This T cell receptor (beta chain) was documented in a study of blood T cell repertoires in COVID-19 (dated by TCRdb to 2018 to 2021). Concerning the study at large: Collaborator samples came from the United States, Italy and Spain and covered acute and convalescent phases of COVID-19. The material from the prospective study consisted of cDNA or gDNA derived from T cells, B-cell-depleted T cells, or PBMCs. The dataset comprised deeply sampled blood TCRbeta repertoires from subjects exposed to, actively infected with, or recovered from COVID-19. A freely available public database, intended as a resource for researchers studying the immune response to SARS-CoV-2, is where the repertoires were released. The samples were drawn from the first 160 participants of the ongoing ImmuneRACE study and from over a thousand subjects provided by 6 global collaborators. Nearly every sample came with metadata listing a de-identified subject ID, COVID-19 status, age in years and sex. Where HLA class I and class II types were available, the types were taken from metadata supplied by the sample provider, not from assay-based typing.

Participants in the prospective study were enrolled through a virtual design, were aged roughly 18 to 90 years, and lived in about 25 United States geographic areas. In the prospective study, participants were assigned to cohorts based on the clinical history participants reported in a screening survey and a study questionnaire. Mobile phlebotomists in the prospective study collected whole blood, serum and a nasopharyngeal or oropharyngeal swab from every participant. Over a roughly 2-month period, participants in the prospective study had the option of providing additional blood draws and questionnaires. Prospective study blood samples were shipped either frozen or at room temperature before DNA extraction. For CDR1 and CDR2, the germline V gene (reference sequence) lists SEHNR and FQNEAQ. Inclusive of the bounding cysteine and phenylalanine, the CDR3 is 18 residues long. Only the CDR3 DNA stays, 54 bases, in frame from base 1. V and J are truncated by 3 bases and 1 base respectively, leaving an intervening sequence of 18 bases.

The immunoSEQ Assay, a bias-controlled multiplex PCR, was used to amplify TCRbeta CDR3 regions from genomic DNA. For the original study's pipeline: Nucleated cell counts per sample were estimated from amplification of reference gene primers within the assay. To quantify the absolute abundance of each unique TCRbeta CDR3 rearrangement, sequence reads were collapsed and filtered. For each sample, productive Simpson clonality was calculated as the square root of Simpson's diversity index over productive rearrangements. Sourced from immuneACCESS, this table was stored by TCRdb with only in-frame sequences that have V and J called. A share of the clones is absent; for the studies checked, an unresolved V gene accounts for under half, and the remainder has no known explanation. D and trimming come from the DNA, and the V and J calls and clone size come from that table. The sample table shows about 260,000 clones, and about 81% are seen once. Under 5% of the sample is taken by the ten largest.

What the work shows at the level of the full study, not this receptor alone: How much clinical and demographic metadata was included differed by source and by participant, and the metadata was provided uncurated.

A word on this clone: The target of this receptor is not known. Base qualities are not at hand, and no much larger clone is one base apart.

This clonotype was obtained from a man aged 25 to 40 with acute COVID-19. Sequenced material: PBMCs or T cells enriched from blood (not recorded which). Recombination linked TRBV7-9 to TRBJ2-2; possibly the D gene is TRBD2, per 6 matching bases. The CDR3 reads CASSFLTGRRGNTGELFF. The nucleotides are TGTGCCAGCAGCTTTCTGACGGGGAGGCGGGGGAACACCGGGGAGCTGTTTTTT.